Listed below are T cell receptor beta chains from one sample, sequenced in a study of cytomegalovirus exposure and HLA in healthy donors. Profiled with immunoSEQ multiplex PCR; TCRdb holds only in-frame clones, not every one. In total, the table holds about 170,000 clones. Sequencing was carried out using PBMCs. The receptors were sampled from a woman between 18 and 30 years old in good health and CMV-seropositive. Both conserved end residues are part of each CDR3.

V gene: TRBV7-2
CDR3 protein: CASSLARELNQPQHF

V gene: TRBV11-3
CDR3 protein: CASSVDRGINTEAFF

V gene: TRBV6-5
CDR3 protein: CASTPGTGDYEQYF

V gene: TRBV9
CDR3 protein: CASSGTGVNQPQHF

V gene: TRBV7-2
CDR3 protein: CASSLGRVTYEQYF

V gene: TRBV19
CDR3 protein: CASSPAGGVETQYF

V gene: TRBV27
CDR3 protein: CASTDDRVDQPQHF

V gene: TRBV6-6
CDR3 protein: CASSYGPEGYEQYF

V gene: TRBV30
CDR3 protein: CAWTGSGNTIYF

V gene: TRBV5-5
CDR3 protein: CASSQGLAGTYNEQFF

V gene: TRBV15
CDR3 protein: CATSRKIPPETGEKLFF

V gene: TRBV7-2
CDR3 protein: CASSLEAGGIYEQYF

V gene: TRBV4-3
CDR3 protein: CASSQGGGARARDTQYF

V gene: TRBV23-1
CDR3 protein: CASSQSEGGVDQPQHF

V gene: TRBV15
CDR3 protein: CATSKGDVARQAQHF

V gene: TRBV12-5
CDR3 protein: CASGLYGGTDYEQYF

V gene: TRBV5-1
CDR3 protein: CASSLTTGIQETQYF

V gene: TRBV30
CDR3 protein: CAWSASTSANTDTQYF

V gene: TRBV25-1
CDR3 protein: CASSGDTGELFF

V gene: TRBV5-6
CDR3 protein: CASRGQEKTNEKLFF

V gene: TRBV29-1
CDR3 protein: CSVVVAGDSTDTQYF

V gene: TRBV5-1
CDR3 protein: CASRPGTSGRARETQYF

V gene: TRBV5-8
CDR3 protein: CASSFNTGSRGYGYTF

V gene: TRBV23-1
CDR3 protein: CASSQSEKRQSGEKLFF

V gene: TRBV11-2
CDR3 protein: CASSRPGSPSGANVLTF

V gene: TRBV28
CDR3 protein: CASSRPTSGRPSTDTQYF

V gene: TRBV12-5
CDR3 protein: CASGFTGGRVNTEAFF

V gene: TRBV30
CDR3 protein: CAWSVLAGEAFF

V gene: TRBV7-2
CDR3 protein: CASSLGGTEGAEQYF

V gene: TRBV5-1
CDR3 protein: CASSLVVGGTSYEQYF

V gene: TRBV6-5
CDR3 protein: CASSYYSPGTGNEQFF

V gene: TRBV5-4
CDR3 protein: CASSPGTSGGDTQYF

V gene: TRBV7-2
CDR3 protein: CASSPTLVGGVSYNEQFF

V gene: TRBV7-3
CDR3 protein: CASSLGLAGKDTQYF

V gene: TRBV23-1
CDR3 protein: CASSPHWANAQFF

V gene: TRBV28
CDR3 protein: CASPPLGQGVQPQHF

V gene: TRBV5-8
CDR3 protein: CASSRGDRVSTGELFF

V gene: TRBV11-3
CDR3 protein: CASSLAGSGELFF

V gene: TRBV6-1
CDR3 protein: CASSESGLAGGPGYEQYF

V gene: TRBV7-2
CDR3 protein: CASSFQGAGGNTIYF

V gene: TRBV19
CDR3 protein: CASSGTGRSNQPQHF

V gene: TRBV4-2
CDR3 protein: CASSPRDRVTGELFF

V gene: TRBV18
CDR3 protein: CASSQKRTSYNEQFF

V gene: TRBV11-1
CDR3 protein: CASVEVRAAGANVLTF

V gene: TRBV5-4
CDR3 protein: CASSPPLAVAGELFF

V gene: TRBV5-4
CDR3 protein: CASSGTSGRFSYNEQFF

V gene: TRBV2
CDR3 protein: CASSPREARGSPLHF

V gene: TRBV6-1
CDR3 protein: CASSVGAEQYF

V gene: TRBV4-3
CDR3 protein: CASSQATSGADTQYF

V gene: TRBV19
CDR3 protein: CASSIGLGTNTEAFF

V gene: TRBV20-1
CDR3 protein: CSARSPEAFF

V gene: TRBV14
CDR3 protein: CASSQGTGVSYNEQFF

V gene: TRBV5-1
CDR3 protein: CASSLVSGGDTQYF

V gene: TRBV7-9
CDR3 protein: CASSLAPDTIYF

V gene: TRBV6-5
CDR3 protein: CASSPGGRSNTF

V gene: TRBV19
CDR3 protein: CASSIQLAGAEQFF

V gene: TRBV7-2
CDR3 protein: CASSYSRDRVGYGYTF